The subject of this entry is one T cell receptor (delta chain). What it binds is not known. This entry comes from a study of Vδ1+ human thymocytes. The study, taken as a whole, reports: Thymic delta-chain repertoires held approximately 20% Vdelta2 sequences and few Vdelta3, despite high sort purity. In the thymus, TRG and TRD repertoires looked highly polyclonal with Gaussian CDR3 lengths.

RNA was extracted from the cells and then reverse transcribed. Multiplex PCR used pooled V-gene forward primers and a constant-region reverse primer to amplify CDR3s. TCRdb reapplied CATT to the multiplex PCR reads. Of tens of thousands of delta-chain clones listed, less than 20% are singletons. The CDR3 is made up of 18 amino acids. The germline CDR1 and CDR2 sequences are GEAIGNYY and EKD. Germline trimming cut 6 bases from V and 0 bases from J; bases unmatched to any gene: 18. Thymocytes were sorted as CD3+ TCRVdelta1+ TCRVdelta2- after alphabeta T cell depletion. The source is a boy in the first two years of life who had congenital heart surgery. The sequencing sample was made of Vdelta1+ gamma-delta thymocytes from the thymus. Stated subset: FACS-sorted CD3+ TCRalphabeta- TCRVdelta1+ TCRVdelta2- thymocytes. The chain combines TRDV2 with TRDJ1, with 7 bases lining up with TRDD3. CDR3 nucleotide sequence: TGTGCCTGTTACAACGAGTTAAACTACTGGGGCCACACCGATAAACTCATCTTT. This sequence encodes CACYNELNYWGHTDKLIF.